This TCR beta chain is drawn from a study of regulatory T cells in long-lasting Graves disease. Study outcomes and limitations: Persistent Graves' disease cases displayed lower TCR diversity than newly diagnosed ones.

Stated time point: newly diagnosed GD, antithyroid drugs for less than 3 months. Researchers made the TCR library from RNA that was extracted from PBMCs. Diagnosing Graves' disease relied on the American Thyroid Association guidelines. Trimming pared 2 bases from V and 6 bases from J, leaving 10 bases between. This CDR3 has 13 amino acids. The germline CDR1 and CDR2 sequences are SGHAT and FQNNGV. This clonotype was counted ten times or more. No antigen is known for it. Arm-PCR of CDR3 regions and iRepertoire HTBI primers were the basis on which TCR beta libraries were built. TCRdb re-called the multiplex PCR reads with MiXCR, one entry per CDR3 protein. The sample shows around 500,000 distinct CDR3 sequences, more than 15% of them seen only once. This sample was shared with a second study, whose subject was T cells in Graves' hyperthyroidism and ophthalmopathy. Per that paper: When the TCR CDR3 underwent first-round RT-PCR, the HTBI primer set was used. Blood shared most expanded thyroid clonotypes above 0.001.

The chain couples TRBV11-2 to TRBJ1-1; D gene unclear. The sequencing used peripheral blood mononuclear cells (PBMCs), collected at new diagnosis, from a patient treated with antithyroid drugs. The receptor was isolated from a woman aged 40-65 years with Graves disease. The CDR3 loop is CASSLIGVAEAFF. Written as DNA, the CDR3 is TGTGCCAGCAGCTTAATTGGGGTAGCTGAAGCTTTCTTT.